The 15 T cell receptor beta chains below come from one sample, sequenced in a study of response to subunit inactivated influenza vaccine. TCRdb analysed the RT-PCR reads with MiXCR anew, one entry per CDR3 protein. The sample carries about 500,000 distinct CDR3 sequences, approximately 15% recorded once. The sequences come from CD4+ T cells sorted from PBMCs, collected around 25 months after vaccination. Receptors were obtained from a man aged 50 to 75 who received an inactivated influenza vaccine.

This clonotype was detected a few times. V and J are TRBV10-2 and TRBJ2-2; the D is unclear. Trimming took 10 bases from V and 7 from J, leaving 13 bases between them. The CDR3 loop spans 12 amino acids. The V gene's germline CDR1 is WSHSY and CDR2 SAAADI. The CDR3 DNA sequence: TGCGCCACCTGGGATCCGATCGGGGAGCTGTTTTTT. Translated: CATWDPIGELFF.

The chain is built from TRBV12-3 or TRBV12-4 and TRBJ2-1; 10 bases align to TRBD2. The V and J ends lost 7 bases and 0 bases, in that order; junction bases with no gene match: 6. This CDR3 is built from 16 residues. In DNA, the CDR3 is TGTGCCAGCATCCTAGCGGGAGCAGGCTCCTACAATGAGCAGTTCTTC. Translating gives CASILAGAGSYNEQFF.

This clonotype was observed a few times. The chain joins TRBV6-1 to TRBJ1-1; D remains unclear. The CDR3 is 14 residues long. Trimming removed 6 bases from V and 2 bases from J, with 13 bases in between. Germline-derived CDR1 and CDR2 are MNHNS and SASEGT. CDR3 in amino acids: CASSPPTANTEAFF. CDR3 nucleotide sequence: TGTGCCAGCAGCCCACCCACAGCTAACACTGAAGCTTTCTTT.

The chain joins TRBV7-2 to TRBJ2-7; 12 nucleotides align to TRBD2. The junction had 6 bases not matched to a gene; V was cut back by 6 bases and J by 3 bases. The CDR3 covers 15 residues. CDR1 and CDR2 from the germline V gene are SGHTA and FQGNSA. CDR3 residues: CASRRTSGIYYEQYF. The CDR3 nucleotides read TGTGCCAGCAGACGGACTAGCGGGATCTACTACGAGCAGTACTTC. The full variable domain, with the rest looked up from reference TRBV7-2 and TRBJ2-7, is GAGVSQSPSNKVTEKGKDVELRCDPISGHTALYWYRQSLGQGLEFLIYFQGNSAPDKSGLPSDRFSAERTGGSVSTLTIQRTQQEDSAVYLCASRRTSGIYYEQYFGPGTRLTVT.

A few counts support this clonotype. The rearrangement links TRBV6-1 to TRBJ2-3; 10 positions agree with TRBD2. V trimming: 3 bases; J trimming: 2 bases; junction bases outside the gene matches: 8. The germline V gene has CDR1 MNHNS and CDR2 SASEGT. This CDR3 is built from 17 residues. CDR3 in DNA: TGTGCCAGCAGTGATTTCAGCGGGAGGGCCTTCACAGATACGCAGTATTTT. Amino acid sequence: CASSDFSGRAFTDTQYF.

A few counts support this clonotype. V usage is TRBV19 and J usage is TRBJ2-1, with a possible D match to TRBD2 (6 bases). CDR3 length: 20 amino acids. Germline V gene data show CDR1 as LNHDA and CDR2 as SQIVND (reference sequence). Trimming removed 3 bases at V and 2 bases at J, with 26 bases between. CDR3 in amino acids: CASSIRGLNIAEIPYNEQFF. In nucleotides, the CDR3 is TGTGCCAGTAGTATCCGGGGCCTTAACATAGCGGAAATTCCCTACAATGAGCAGTTCTTC. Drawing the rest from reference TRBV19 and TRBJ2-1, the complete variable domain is DGGITQSPKYLFRKEGQNVTLSCEQNLNHDAMYWYRQDPGQGLRLIYYSQIVNDFQKGDIAEGYSVSREKKESFPLTVTSAQKNPTAFYLCASSIRGLNIAEIPYNEQFFGPGTRLTVL.

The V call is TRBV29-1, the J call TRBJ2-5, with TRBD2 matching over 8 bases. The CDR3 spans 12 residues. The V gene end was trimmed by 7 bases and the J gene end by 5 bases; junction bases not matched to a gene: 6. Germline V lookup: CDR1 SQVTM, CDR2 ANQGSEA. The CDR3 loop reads CSASTGGETQYF. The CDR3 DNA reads TGCAGCGCCTCTACGGGGGGGGAGACCCAGTACTTC.

Here the CDR3 reads CAISGRGHSYEQYF. In DNA form, the CDR3 reads TGTGCCATCAGTGGCCGGGGACACTCCTACGAGCAGTACTTC. The chain employs TRBV10-3 and TRBJ2-7; TRBD1 is a possible D gene (6 bases). This CDR3 is 14 amino acids long. Germline loops: CDR1 ENHRY, CDR2 SYGVKD. Trimming removed 4 bases from V and 0 bases from J, with 10 bases in between.

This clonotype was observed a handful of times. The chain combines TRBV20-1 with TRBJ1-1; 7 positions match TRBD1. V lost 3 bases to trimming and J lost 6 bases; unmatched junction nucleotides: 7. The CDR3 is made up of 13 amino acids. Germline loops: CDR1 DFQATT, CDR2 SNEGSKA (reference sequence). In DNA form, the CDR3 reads TGCAGTGCTAGGGAAAACAGGGGCGCTGAAGCTTTCTTT. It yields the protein CSARENRGAEAFF.

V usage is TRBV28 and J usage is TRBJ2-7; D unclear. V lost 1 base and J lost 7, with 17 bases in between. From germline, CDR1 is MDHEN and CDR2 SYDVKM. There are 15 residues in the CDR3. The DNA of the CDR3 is TGTGCCAGCAGTTTATCTTTGCACCCCGATATGGAGCAGTACTTC. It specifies CASSLSLHPDMEQYF.

The CDR3: CASRPGQLNEKLFF. CDR3 bases: TGTGCCAGTCGTCCGGGACAACTTAATGAAAAACTGTTTTTT. J is TRBJ1-4 and V is TRBV2; a weak D match, TRBD1 (6 bases). Germline V gene data show CDR1 as SNHLY and CDR2 as FYNNEI. The CDR3 has 14 residues. Trimming cost V 9 bases and J 4 bases, with 15 bases left between them.

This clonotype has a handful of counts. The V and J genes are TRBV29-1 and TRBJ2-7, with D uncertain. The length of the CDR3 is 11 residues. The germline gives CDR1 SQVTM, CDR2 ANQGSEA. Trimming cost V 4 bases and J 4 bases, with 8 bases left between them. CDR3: CSVGYGYEQYF. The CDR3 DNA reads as TGCAGCGTTGGCTACGGTTACGAGCAGTACTTC.

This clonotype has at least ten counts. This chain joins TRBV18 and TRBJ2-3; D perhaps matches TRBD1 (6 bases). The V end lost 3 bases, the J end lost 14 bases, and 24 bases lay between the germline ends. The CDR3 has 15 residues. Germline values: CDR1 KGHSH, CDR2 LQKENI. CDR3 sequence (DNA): TGTGCCAGCTCACCTACCTCCTCGGACAGCAACTCTGGGTATTTT. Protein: CASSPTSSDSNSGYF.

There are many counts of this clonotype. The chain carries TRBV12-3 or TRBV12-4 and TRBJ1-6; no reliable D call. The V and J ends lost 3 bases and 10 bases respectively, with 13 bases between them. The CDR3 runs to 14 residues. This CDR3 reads CASSLVGLDSPLHF. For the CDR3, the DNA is TGTGCCAGCAGTTTGGTAGGGTTGGACTCACCCCTCCACTTT.

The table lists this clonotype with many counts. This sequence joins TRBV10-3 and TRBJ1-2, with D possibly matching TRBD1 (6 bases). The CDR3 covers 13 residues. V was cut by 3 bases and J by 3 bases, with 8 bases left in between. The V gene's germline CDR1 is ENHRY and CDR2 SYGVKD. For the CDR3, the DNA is TGTGCCATCAGTGAAGGGGGGGACTATGGCTACACCTTC. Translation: CAISEGGDYGYTF.